The clone carrying this TCR beta chain turned up a few times. Its antigen remains unknown. The data belong to a study of T-cell reconstitution after alpha-beta-depleted transplantation in children. Study-level points and caveats: Surviving recipient T cells and thymic progenitors accounted for the high day-60 TCRbeta diversity observed in some patients. Among T cells one year after transplant, newly produced cells accounted for most counts and diversity.

This sample's TCRbeta library carried unique molecular identifier barcodes. TCRdb fed the PCR reads into MiXCR, producing one record per CDR3 protein. This sample has 330,000 or so distinct CDR3 sequences, with 10% found just once. Germline V gene lookup returns CDR1 SGHRS and CDR2 YFSETQ. Trimming removed 4 bases from V and 1 base from J, with 12 bases in between. The CDR3 covers 15 residues. The V gene is TRBV5-1, the J gene TRBJ2-4; tentative D call: TRBD1 (7 bases). This TCR was sampled from a boy younger than two with acute myeloid leukemia, due to receive a stem cell transplant. The sample consisted of PBMCs, taken before TCRalphabeta/CD19-depleted stem cell transplant. Here the CDR3 reads CASSMTGRAKNIQYF. The CDR3 region has the DNA TGCGCCAGCAGCATGACAGGGAGGGCCAAAAACATTCAGTACTTC.